The 19 T cell receptor beta chains in this list originate from one sample, sequenced in a study of beta chain features in type 1 diabetes. Study outcomes and limitations: In every one of the four CD4+ subsets, TCRB CDR3s were moderately but significantly shorter in Type 1 diabetes patients.

TCRB transcripts that were expressed got sequenced, as all of the isolated RNA had been reverse transcribed. Clones were sequenced by immunoSEQ multiplex PCR, and TCRdb holds only the in-frame ones, with some missing. The data contain roughly 100,000 clones, about 26% of them seen just once; the ten biggest clones take up 0.53%. These receptors are not linked to any known antigen. The sequencing sample was made of central memory CD4+ T cells from blood. Every receptor here comes from a woman aged 18-29 years with type 1 diabetes.

The chain links TRBV7-9 to TRBJ2-7, with D maybe TRBD1 (6 bases). Germline V gene sequence: CDR1 SEHNR, CDR2 FQNEAQ (reference sequence). Trimming took off 5 bases at V and 0 bases at J, with 11 bases between the two ends. The CDR3 is 14 residues long. CDR3 nucleotides: TGTGCCAGCAGCCAGGGGACCCGCTCCTACGAGCAGTACTTC. The encoded protein is CASSQGTRSYEQYF. The complete variable domain, with remaining parts taken from reference TRBV7-9 and TRBJ2-7, reads DTGVSQNPRHKITKRGQNVTFRCDPISEHNRLYWYRQTLGQGPEFLTYFQNEAQLEKSRLLSDRFSAERPKGSFSTLEIQRTEQGDSAMYLCASSQGTRSYEQYFGPGTRLTVT.

The chain carries TRBV29-1 and TRBJ2-7; D remains unclear. V was trimmed by 4 bases and J by 2 bases, leaving 18 bases between them. Germline V lookup: CDR1 SQVTM, CDR2 ANQGSEA. The CDR3 has 15 amino acids. The CDR3 DNA is TGCAGCGTTGCGACACATTTAGTAAGAACCTACGAGCAGTACTTC. Amino acid sequence: CSVATHLVRTYEQYF.

This clone was picked up a small number of times. The gene calls are TRBV29-1 and TRBJ1-1, with D maybe TRBD1 (6 bases). The germline V gene encodes CDR1 SQVTM and CDR2 ANQGSEA. The V and J ends lost 1 base and 7 bases respectively, with 10 bases between them. The CDR3 is 12 amino acids. DNA of the CDR3: TGCAGCGTTGAAGCACAGGGCGTTGAAGCTTTCTTT. Translated, it gives CSVEAQGVEAFF.

This clone was seen more than once but under ten times. The V and J genes are TRBV7-3 and TRBJ2-3; D is uncertain. CDR3 length: 14 residues. V was clipped by 3 bases and J by 4 bases, with 11 bases between them. In germline, CDR1 is SGHTA, CDR2 FQGTGA. DNA of the CDR3: TGTGCCAGCAGCTTCAGGTTTGGGCCAGATACGCAGTATTTT. The encoded protein is CASSFRFGPDTQYF.

V usage is TRBV11-2 and J usage is TRBJ2-7, with 10 bases fitting TRBD2. Trimming cost V 5 bases and J 5 bases; bases outside gene matches: 12. This CDR3 has 16 residues. Germline V gene sequence: CDR1 SGHAT, CDR2 FQNNGV. CDR3 sequence: CASSPRSGRAVNEQYF. The DNA for the CDR3 is TGTGCCAGCAGCCCTAGGAGCGGGAGGGCCGTAAACGAGCAGTACTTC. The variable domain in full, with the rest retrieved from reference TRBV11-2 and TRBJ2-7, is EAGVAQSPRYKIIEKRQSVAFWCNPISGHATLYWYQQILGQGPKLLIQFQNNGVVDDSQLPKDRFSAERLKGVDSTLKIQPAKLEDSAVYLCASSPRSGRAVNEQYFGPGTRLTVT.

As to this clone: The sample has other DNA sequences that encode this CDR3 too. In DNA, the CDR3 is TGTGCCAGCAGTTTGGTCGGTTACGAGCAGTACTTC. Translating gives CASSLVGYEQYF. This chain connects TRBV28 to TRBJ2-7; D ambiguous. CDR3 size: 12 residues. V was trimmed by 3 bases and J by 4 bases, leaving 7 bases between them. Germline values: CDR1 MDHEN, CDR2 SYDVKM.

This clone was picked up a small number of times. This sequence joins TRBV18 and TRBJ1-5, with D perhaps matching TRBD1 (6 bases). CDR1 and CDR2 (germline): KGHSH, LQKENI. Trimming took 5 bases from V and 5 from J, leaving 10 bases between them. CDR3 length: 13 amino acids. The CDR3 DNA reads as TGTGCCAGCTCAACGGACAGACATCAGCCCCAGCATTTT. Protein sequence: CASSTDRHQPQHF.

Comments on this clone: One end of the junction does not line up with germline, which may come from a read error. V gene TRBV7-2 combines with J gene TRBJ2-7; perhaps TRBD1 as D (5 bases). The CDR3 loop spans 14 amino acids. Germline V gives CDR1 SGHTA, CDR2 FQGNSA. CDR3 amino acids: CASSPDYGARNVHF. CDR3 in DNA: TGTGCCAGCAGCCCCGATTATGGGGCGAGGAACGTGCACTTC.

This clone was recorded a few times. V is TRBV11-2 and J is TRBJ2-7; 8 positions match TRBD1. V trimming: 3 bases; J trimming: 5 bases; junction bases outside the gene matches: 3. The CDR3 is 13 residues long. CDR1 and CDR2 (germline): SGHAT, FQNNGV. The CDR3 coding sequence is TGTGCCAGCAGCTTGACAGGGGAAGACGAGCAGTACGTC. Amino acid sequence: CASSLTGEDEQYV.

This clone was counted only a few times. This chain uses TRBV9 with TRBJ1-4; 7 bases map to TRBD1. CDR3 size: 14 residues. Per germline, CDR1 SGDLS and CDR2 YYNGEE. Unmatched junction bases numbered 3, after V lost 0 bases and J lost 7 bases. Here the CDR3 reads CASSVGQGAEKLFF. The CDR3 DNA reads TGTGCCAGCAGCGTAGGACAGGGTGCTGAAAAACTGTTTTTT.

The chain is built from TRBV7-2 and TRBJ2-3; D not resolved. Germline values: CDR1 SGHTA, CDR2 FQGNSA. The CDR3 sequence is 15 residues long. V lost 0 bases and J lost 3, with 10 bases in between. The CDR3 region has the DNA TGTGCCAGCAGCTTAGCTCTAACGCCAACAGATACGCAGTATTTT. Its protein is CASSLALTPTDTQYF.

This clone has a count of ten or more. V usage is TRBV30 and J usage is TRBJ1-4; the D is unclear. Germline assignment: CDR1 GTSNPN and CDR2 SVGIG (reference sequence). V dropped 1 base and J dropped 8 bases, with 11 bases sitting between them. The CDR3 contains 13 residues. CDR3 in DNA: TGTGCCTGGAGTGGCGGCCATTCCGAAAAACTGTTTTTT. Its translation: CAWSGGHSEKLFF.

This chain connects TRBV28 to TRBJ1-5; D gene ambiguous. The CDR3 sequence is 16 residues long. Germline-derived CDR1 and CDR2 are MDHEN and SYDVKM. Trimming shortened V by 6 bases and J by 0 bases, and 15 bases separated the two germline ends. The CDR3 here is CASRRSTGYSNQPQHF. In nucleotides, the CDR3 is TGTGCCAGCAGAAGAAGTACGGGTTATAGCAATCAGCCCCAGCATTTT.

For this clone: The sample holds other DNA sequences that translate to the same CDR3. J is TRBJ1-3 and V is TRBV7-2; D uncertain. V dropped 1 base and J dropped 0 bases, with 7 bases sitting between them. This CDR3 is built from 15 residues. Looked up from germline, CDR1 is SGHTA and CDR2 is FQGNSA. The CDR3 spells CASSLVGSSGNTIYF. The CDR3 DNA reads as TGTGCCAGCAGCTTAGTCGGGAGCTCTGGAAACACCATATATTTT.

The sample holds a few counts of this clone. The V and J genes are TRBV6-6 and TRBJ2-4; D is ambiguous. From germline, CDR1 is MNHNY and CDR2 SVGAGI (reference sequence). CDR3 size: 16 residues. Trimming took 0 bases from V and 0 from J, leaving 9 bases between them. DNA for the CDR3: TGTGCCAGCAGTTACTCGTCCAGACTAGCCAAAAACATTCAGTACTTC. It specifies CASSYSSRLAKNIQYF.

This clone was detected only a few times. The chain links TRBV7-2 to TRBJ2-3; no definite D call. This CDR3 spans 13 amino acids. Germline V gives CDR1 SGHTA, CDR2 FQGNSA. The V end was cut by 7 bases, the J end by 2 bases, with 10 bases between. The chain's CDR3 is CASNYPNTDTQYF. In DNA, the CDR3 is TGTGCCAGCAACTACCCAAACACAGATACGCAGTATTTT.

This clone came up a few times. The chain joins TRBV18 to TRBJ1-5; weak D call: TRBD1 (6 bases). In germline, CDR1 is KGHSH, CDR2 LQKENI. The CDR3 contains 14 residues. V shed 5 bases and J shed 3 bases, with 11 bases lying between them. This CDR3 reads CASSTRGTNQPQHF. The CDR3 DNA follows: TGTGCCAGCTCAACTAGGGGGACCAATCAGCCCCAGCATTTT.

The chain has TRBV28 and TRBJ1-5; unclear D gene. V dropped 4 bases and J dropped 8 bases, with 9 bases sitting between them. Germline CDR1 MDHEN, CDR2 SYDVKM. CDR3 size: 12 residues. The CDR3 DNA follows: TGTGCCAGCAGTTCTCAGTTCGAGCCCCAGCATTTT. It yields the protein CASSSQFEPQHF.

The rearrangement joins TRBV5-1 to TRBJ2-2; 10 nucleotides line up with TRBD2. Germline V gives CDR1 SGHRS, CDR2 YFSETQ. The CDR3 extends over 16 amino acids. Trimming took 0 bases from V and 7 from J; bases not matched to a gene: 6. The CDR3 sequence is CASSLVGSSGSGELFF. The CDR3 DNA is TGCGCCAGCAGCTTGGTCGGGTCTAGCGGGAGCGGGGAGCTGTTTTTT. Using reference TRBV5-1 and TRBJ2-2 for the parts outside the CDR3, the full variable domain is KAGVTQTPRYLIKTRGQQVTLSCSPISGHRSVSWYQQTPGQGLQFLFEYFSETQRNKGNFPGRFSGRQFSNSRSEMNVSTLELGDSALYLCASSLVGSSGSGELFFGEGSRLTVL.